These T cell receptor beta chains were read from a single sample in a study of cytomegalovirus exposure and HLA in healthy donors. Only in-frame clones appear in the TCRdb table, and some are missing; sequencing was by immunoSEQ multiplex PCR. The sample has around 160,000 clones, 68% seen once. The sequenced sample consisted of PBMCs. The receptors stem from a woman aged 40-49 years in good health and CMV-seropositive. CDR3s include the opening cysteine and the closing phenylalanine or tryptophan. D genes are given only for firm matches. Clone size appears in some rows only: once, few, many, or a class for an expanded clone.

V	D	size	J	CDR3	DNA
TRBV19	-	-	TRBJ1-1	CASSKKGQFTAEAFF	TGTGCCAGTAGCAAAAAAGGACAGTTCACAGCTGAAGCTTTCTTT
TRBV15	-	-	TRBJ2-3	CATSRDRRGGTDTQYF	TGTGCCACCAGCAGAGATCGAAGGGGAGGAACAGATACGCAGTATTTT
TRBV5-1	TRBD2	-	TRBJ2-7	CASSSGGTRVNYEQYF	TGCGCCAGCAGCTCGGGGGGGACTAGAGTCAACTACGAGCAGTACTTC
TRBV14	-	few	TRBJ1-3	CASSLFLRGSGNTIYF	TGTGCCAGCAGCCTATTTCTGCGGGGGTCTGGAAACACCATATATTTT
TRBV28	TRBD2	-	TRBJ2-7	CASSPGRAYFDEQYF	TGTGCCAGCAGCCCCGGGAGGGCCTATTTCGACGAGCAGTACTTC
TRBV19	TRBD1	-	TRBJ1-2	CASRGGTGLLLYGYTF	TGTGCCAGTAGGGGAGGGACAGGTCTCCTACTCTATGGCTACACCTTC
TRBV5-1	TRBD2	-	TRBJ2-7	CASSLAPSGNSYEQYF	TGCGCCAGCAGCTTGGCCCCTAGCGGGAACTCCTACGAGCAGTACTTC
TRBV6-5	-	-	TRBJ2-1	CASSRGPTYNEQFF	TGTGCCAGCAGTAGGGGCCCAACCTACAATGAGCAGTTCTTC
TRBV7-2	TRBD2	-	TRBJ2-5	CASSLVASGGDSRETQYF	TGTGCCAGCAGCTTAGTGGCTAGCGGGGGGGATTCTAGAGAGACCCAGTACTTC
TRBV7-9	TRBD1	-	TRBJ1-2	CASSQGTGGLGYTF	TGTGCCAGCAGCCAAGGGACAGGGGGATTGGGCTACACCTTC
TRBV28	TRBD2	-	TRBJ2-1	CASSPTSGGQFF	TGTGCCAGCAGCCCAACTAGCGGCGGGCAGTTCTTC
TRBV5-1	TRBD1	few	TRBJ1-2	CASSSSGTGIGRDYGYTF	TGCGCCAGCAGTTCGTCCGGGACAGGGATTGGTAGGGACTATGGCTACACCTTC
TRBV9	TRBD2	-	TRBJ2-4	CASSVAPATSGGTAKNIQYF	TGTGCCAGCAGCGTAGCCCCCGCGACTAGCGGGGGGACAGCCAAAAACATTCAGTACTTC
TRBV6-5	-	-	TRBJ2-7	CASSYVGRTYEQYF	TGTGCCAGCAGTTACGTGGGGAGAACATACGAGCAGTACTTC
TRBV5-1	TRBD1	-	TRBJ2-7	CASSQTGASPLTYEQYF	TGCGCCAGCAGCCAGACAGGGGCCTCGCCCCTTACCTACGAGCAGTACTTC
TRBV19	TRBD1	-	TRBJ2-7	CASSGRDRSYEQYF	TGTGCCAGTAGTGGCCGGGACAGATCCTACGAGCAGTACTTC
TRBV10-2	-	few	TRBJ1-5	CASSVQYSNQPQHF	TGCGCCAGCAGTGTACAGTATAGCAATCAGCCCCAGCATTTT
TRBV14	TRBD1	-	TRBJ1-3	CASSLRQGNTIYF	TGTGCCAGCAGCCTTAGACAGGGGAACACCATATATTTT
TRBV19	-	-	TRBJ2-2	CASSVNTGELFF	TGTGCCAGTAGTGTAAACACCGGGGAGCTGTTTTTT
TRBV29-1	-	-	TRBJ2-6	CSVASYGANVLTF	TGCAGCGTTGCAAGCTACGGGGCCAACGTCCTGACTTTC
TRBV7-9	-	-	TRBJ1-1	CASSTFDIQNTEAFF	TGTGCCAGCAGCACCTTCGACATCCAGAACACTGAAGCTTTCTTT
TRBV5-5	-	-	TRBJ1-4	CASSYRFSANEKLFF	TGTGCCAGCAGCTACCGGTTCTCGGCTAATGAAAAACTGTTTTTT
TRBV23-1	-	-	TRBJ1-6	CASSQPTELGNSPLNF	TGCGCCAGCAGTCAACCGACAGAGCTGGGAAATTCACCCCTCAACTTT
TRBV6-5	-	-	TRBJ1-2	CASSYGGNYGYPF	TGTGCCAGCAGTTATGGGGGGAACTATGGCTACCCCTTC
TRBV9	-	-	TRBJ1-1	CASSVDGSMNTEAFF	TGTGCCAGCAGCGTAGACGGTTCCATGAACACTGAAGCTTTCTTT
TRBV9	-	-	TRBJ2-3	CASTPSTSTDTQYF	TGTGCCAGCACGCCGTCGACTAGCACAGATACGCAGTATTTT